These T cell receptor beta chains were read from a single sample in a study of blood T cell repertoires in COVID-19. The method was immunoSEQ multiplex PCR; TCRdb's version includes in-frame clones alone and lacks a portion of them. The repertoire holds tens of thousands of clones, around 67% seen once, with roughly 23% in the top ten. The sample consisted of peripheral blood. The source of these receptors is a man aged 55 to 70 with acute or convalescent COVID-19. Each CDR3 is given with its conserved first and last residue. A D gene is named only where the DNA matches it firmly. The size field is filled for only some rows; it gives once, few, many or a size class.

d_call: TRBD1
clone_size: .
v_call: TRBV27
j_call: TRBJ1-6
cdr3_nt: TGTGCCAGCAGTTTGGAACAGGGGCGGTTGTCACCCCTCCACTTT
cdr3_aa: CASSLEQGRLSPLHF

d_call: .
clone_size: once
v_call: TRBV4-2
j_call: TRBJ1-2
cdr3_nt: TGTGCCAGCAGCCAAGATCGCGAAGGGGCGATGGGTGGCTACACCTTC
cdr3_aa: CASSQDREGAMGGYTF

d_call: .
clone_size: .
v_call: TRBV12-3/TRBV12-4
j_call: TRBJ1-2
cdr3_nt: TGTGCCAGCGGGGATACAGGGAGTGGCTACACCTTC
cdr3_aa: CASGDTGSGYTF

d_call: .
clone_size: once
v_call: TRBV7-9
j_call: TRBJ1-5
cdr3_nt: TGTGCCAGCAGTAAGAGCCCTGATCAGCCCCAGCATTTT
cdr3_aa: CASSKSPDQPQHF

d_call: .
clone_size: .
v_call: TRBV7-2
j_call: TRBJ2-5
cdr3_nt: TGTGCCAGCAGCTTACCGGCCAGCATAGGGGCCCAGTACTTC
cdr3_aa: CASSLPASIGAQYF

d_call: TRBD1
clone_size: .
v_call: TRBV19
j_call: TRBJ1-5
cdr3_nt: TGTGCCAGTAGTCCTCGGGACAGGGGAGGCAATCAGCCCCAGCATTTT
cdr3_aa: CASSPRDRGGNQPQHF

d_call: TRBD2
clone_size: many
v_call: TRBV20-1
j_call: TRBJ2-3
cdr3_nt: TGCAGTGCTAGTATTCCTAGCGGGAGTACCAGCACAGATACGCAGTATTTT
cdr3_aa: CSASIPSGSTSTDTQYF

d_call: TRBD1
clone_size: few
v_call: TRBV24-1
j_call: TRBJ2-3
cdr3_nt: TGTGCCACCAGTGACCCTGGGACAGATAGCACAGATACGCAGTATTTT
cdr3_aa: CATSDPGTDSTDTQYF

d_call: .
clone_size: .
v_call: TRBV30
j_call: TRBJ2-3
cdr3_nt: TGTGCCTGGCTCTCTAGCTCTACGCAGTATTTT
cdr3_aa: CAWLSSSTQYF

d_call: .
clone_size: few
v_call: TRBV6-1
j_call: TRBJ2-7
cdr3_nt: TGTGCCAGCAGTGAATCTCTTCCGTACGAGCAGTACTTC
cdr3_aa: CASSESLPYEQYF

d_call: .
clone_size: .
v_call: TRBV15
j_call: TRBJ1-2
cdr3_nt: TGTGCCACCAGCAGAGATGGACAGTCATATGGCTACACCTTC
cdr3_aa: CATSRDGQSYGYTF

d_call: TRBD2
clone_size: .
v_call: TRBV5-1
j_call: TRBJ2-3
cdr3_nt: TGCGCCAGCAGCCTCCGGGGGGAACAAGGCTATACGCAGTATTTT
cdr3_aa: CASSLRGEQGYTQYF

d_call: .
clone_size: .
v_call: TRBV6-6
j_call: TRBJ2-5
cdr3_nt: TGTGCCAGCAGGAGCCGAGAGACCCAGTACTTC
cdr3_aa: CASRSRETQYF

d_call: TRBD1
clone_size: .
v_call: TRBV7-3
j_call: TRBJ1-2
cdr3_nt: TGTGCCAGCAGCTCGACAGGGGCCCTCGTCTATGGCTACACCTTC
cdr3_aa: CASSSTGALVYGYTF

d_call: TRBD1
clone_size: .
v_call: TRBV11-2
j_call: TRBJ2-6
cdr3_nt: TGTGCCAGCAGCTTGGGGTGGGGGACAGGCGGCTCTGGGGCCAACGTCCTGACTTTC
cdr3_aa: CASSLGWGTGGSGANVLTF

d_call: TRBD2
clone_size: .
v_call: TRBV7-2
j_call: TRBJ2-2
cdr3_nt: TGTGCCAGCAGCTTAGAGCTAGCGGGGGGGTCCGGGGAGCTGTTTTTT
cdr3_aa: CASSLELAGGSGELFF

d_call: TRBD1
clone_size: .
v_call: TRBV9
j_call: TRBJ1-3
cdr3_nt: TGTGCCAGCAGTGATGACAGGGGGTCTGGAAACACCATATATTTT
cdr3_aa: CASSDDRGSGNTIYF

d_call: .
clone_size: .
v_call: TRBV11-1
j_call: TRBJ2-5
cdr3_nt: TGTGCCAGCAGCTTGGGACTGGAGGAGACCCAGTACTTC
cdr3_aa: CASSLGLEETQYF

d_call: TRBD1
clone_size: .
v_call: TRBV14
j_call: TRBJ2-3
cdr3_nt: TGTGCCAGCAGCCAAGGACAGGGGCTCACAGATACGCAGTATTTT
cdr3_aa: CASSQGQGLTDTQYF

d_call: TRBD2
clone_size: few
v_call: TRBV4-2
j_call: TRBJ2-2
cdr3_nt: TGTGCCAGCAGCCAGAGCACTAGCGGGGAGGCCGGGGAGCTGTTTTTT
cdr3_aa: CASSQSTSGEAGELFF

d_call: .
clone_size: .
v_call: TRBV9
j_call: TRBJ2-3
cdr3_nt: TGTGCCAGCAGCCCCACCCCAGGGGCGGGTGATACGCAGTATTTT
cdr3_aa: CASSPTPGAGDTQYF

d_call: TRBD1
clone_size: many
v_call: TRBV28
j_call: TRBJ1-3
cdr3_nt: TGTGCCAGCAGGCCAGGCGGGACAGGGAGTGGAAACACCATATATTTT
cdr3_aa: CASRPGGTGSGNTIYF

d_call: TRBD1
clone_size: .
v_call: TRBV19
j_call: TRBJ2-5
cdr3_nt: TGTGCCAGTAGTATAGAATCGGGACAGATTCAAGAGACCCAGTACTTC
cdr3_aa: CASSIESGQIQETQYF

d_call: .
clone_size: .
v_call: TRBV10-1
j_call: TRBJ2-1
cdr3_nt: TGCGCCAGCAGTGAGGCAGGGAACAATGAGCAGTTCTTC
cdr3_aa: CASSEAGNNEQFF

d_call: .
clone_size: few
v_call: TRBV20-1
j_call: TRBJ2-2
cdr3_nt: TGCAGTGCTAGTCCCAGAGGAGGGGAGCTGTTTTTT
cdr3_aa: CSASPRGGELFF

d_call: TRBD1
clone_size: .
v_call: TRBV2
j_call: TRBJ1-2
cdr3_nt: TGTGCCAGCAGTGATGGACAGGCCTATGGCTACACCTTC
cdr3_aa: CASSDGQAYGYTF

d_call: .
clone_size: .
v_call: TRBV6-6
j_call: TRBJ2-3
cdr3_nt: TGTGCCAGCAAGATAGGACAGCACACAGATACGCAGTATTTT
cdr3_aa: CASKIGQHTDTQYF

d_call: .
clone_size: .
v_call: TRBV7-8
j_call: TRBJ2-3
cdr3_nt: TGTGCCAGCAGCTTTGAGATCCTACTAGAAGCTACGCAGTATTTT
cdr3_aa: CASSFEILLEATQYF

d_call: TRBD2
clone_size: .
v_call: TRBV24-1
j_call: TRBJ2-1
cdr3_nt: TGTGCCACCAGTGATGCCGGGACTAGCCCGTCGGGATCCTACAATGAGCAGTTCTTC
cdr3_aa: CATSDAGTSPSGSYNEQFF

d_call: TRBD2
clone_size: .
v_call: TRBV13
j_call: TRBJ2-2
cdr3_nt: TGTGCCAGCAGCTTCGGGGGGTACACCGGGGAGCTGTTTTTT
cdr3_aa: CASSFGGYTGELFF